The 22 T cell receptor beta chains in this list originate from one sample, sequenced in a study of blood T cell repertoires in COVID-19. Only in-frame clones appear in the TCRdb table, and some are missing; sequencing was by immunoSEQ multiplex PCR. This table has hundreds of thousands of clones, 70% to 90% appearing once. The specimen sequenced was PBMCs or T cells enriched from blood (not recorded which). The receptors here all came from a woman between 40 and 50 years old with acute COVID-19.

The gene calls are TRBV3-1 (or the pseudogene TRBV3-2) and TRBJ2-3; D may be TRBD2 (6 bases). The CDR3 runs 16 residues. CDR1 is LGHDT, CDR2 YNNKEL, per germline (reference sequence). Trimming left V 3 bases short and J 0 bases short, with 13 bases between. CDR3 sequence: CASSHLPGVSTDTQYF. The CDR3 coding sequence is TGTGCCAGCAGCCATCTACCGGGGGTTAGCACAGATACGCAGTATTTT.

The V and J genes are TRBV5-1 and TRBJ1-2; possible D gene TRBD1, 6 bases. Germline CDR1 is SGHRS and CDR2 is YFSETQ. V was shortened by 2 bases and J by 6 bases, with 17 bases between the two germline ends. This CDR3 is 15 amino acids long. CDR3 in DNA: TGCGCCAGCAGCTTAAACAGGGAAGGGTACGATGGCTACACCTTC. Translation: CASSLNREGYDGYTF.

The chain recombines TRBV7-9 with TRBJ1-3; 7 bases agree with TRBD1. V lost 5 bases, J lost 2 bases, and 3 bases stayed unmatched. The CDR3 spans 14 residues. Germline V gene lookup returns CDR1 SEHNR and CDR2 FQNEAQ (reference sequence). The CDR3 region is CASSPGTAGNTIYF. CDR3 DNA: TGTGCCAGCAGCCCAGGGACAGCTGGAAACACCATATATTTT.

For this clone: One end of the junction varies from germline; a read error may be responsible. This sequence joins TRBV7-2 and TRBJ1-2; possibly TRBD1 for D (6 bases). The germline V gene encodes CDR1 SGHTA and CDR2 FQGNSA. There are 15 residues in the CDR3. CDR3 coding DNA: TGTGCCTGCAGCTTAGTGAATGGGGGCGAGGATGGCTACACCTTC. Protein: CACSLVNGGEDGYTF.

The chain links TRBV19 to TRBJ2-6; the D gene is possibly TRBD2 (5 bases). V lost 7 bases and J 0 bases, leaving 16 bases between the germline ends. Germline V gene data show CDR1 as LNHDA and CDR2 as SQIVND (reference sequence). The CDR3 has 17 residues. The CDR3 spells CASTVAPALSGANVLTF. The CDR3 region has the DNA TGTGCCAGTACGGTAGCGCCCGCACTCTCTGGGGCCAACGTCCTGACTTTC.

The V call is TRBV27, the J call TRBJ1-3; D unresolved. Germline lookup yields CDR1 MNHEY and CDR2 SMNVEV (reference sequence). The V gene lost 2 bases and the J gene lost 4 bases, with 9 bases spanning the gap. This CDR3 has 14 residues. The CDR3 coding sequence is TGTGCCAGCAGTTTAAGTTTGGGCGGAAACACCATATATTTT. Translated, it gives CASSLSLGGNTIYF.

The chain links TRBV19 to TRBJ2-2, with D perhaps TRBD1 (6 bases). Trimming took off 8 bases at V and 0 bases at J, with 7 bases between the two ends. CDR1 and CDR2 (germline): LNHDA, SQIVND (reference sequence). The CDR3 contains 13 residues. The DNA of the CDR3 is TGTGCCAGTTCAGGGGCGAACACCGGGGAGCTGTTTTTT. As protein: CASSGANTGELFF.

The J gene is TRBJ2-7, the V gene TRBV11-2; maybe TRBD1 (5 bases). Germline CDR1 is SGHAT and CDR2 is FQNNGV. Trimming stripped 3 bases from V and 6 bases from J, with 21 bases between. The CDR3 covers 16 residues. CDR3 nucleotide sequence: TGTGCCAGCAGCTTCGTTTTAGGGGTCTCAGGGTTCGAGCAGTACTTC. Translated, it gives CASSFVLGVSGFEQYF.

This clone has just one count. V usage is TRBV24-1 and J usage is TRBJ2-1; 9 nucleotides agree with TRBD1. This CDR3 spans 16 amino acids. Losses at the gene ends were 3 bases for V and 6 bases for J; bases not matched to a gene: 8. Germline CDR1 KGHDR, CDR2 SFDVKD. The CDR3 sequence is CATSDPGQGKSNEQFF. CDR3 coding DNA: TGTGCCACCAGTGATCCCGGACAGGGGAAATCCAATGAGCAGTTCTTC.

The chain links TRBV5-5 to TRBJ1-2; TRBD1 is a possible D gene (6 bases). In germline, CDR1 is SGHKS, CDR2 YYEKEE (reference sequence). There are 16 residues in the CDR3. Trimming removed 0 bases at V and 4 bases at J, with 16 bases between. CDR3 sequence reads: CASSLGSRGAGYGYTF. The CDR3 coding sequence is TGTGCCAGCAGCTTGGGGTCGCGGGGGGCAGGCTATGGCTACACCTTC.

The V gene is TRBV19, the J gene TRBJ1-6, with TRBD1 matching over 9 bases. With V trimmed by 2 bases and J by 8 bases, 10 bases remained unmatched. The CDR3 covers 17 residues. Looked up from germline, CDR1 is LNHDA and CDR2 is SQIVND (reference sequence). The CDR3 bases are TGTGCCAGTAGTATAACAGGACAGGGGAAAGTTGATTCACCCCTCCACTTT. Translating gives CASSITGQGKVDSPLHF.

On this clone: This sample also contains other DNA sequences that code for the same CDR3. The chain combines TRBV2 with TRBJ1-2; a weak D match, TRBD1 (5 bases). This CDR3 has 12 amino acids. V lost 6 bases to trimming and J lost 4 bases, with 9 bases between them. Looked up from germline, CDR1 is SNHLY and CDR2 is FYNNEI. Here the CDR3 reads CASRQGGYGYTF. In DNA form, the CDR3 reads TGTGCCAGCAGGCAGGGCGGCTATGGCTACACCTTC.

The chain has TRBV4-2 and TRBJ2-7; D gene ambiguous. Trimming cost V 4 bases and J 6 bases, with 16 bases left between them. Germline CDR1 reads LGHNA; CDR2 reads YNFKEQ. This CDR3 spans 14 amino acids. DNA for the CDR3: TGTGCCAGCAGCCTCAGGCAGCTGTCAGGCGAGCAGTACTTC. The encoded protein is CASSLRQLSGEQYF.

The chain carries TRBV7-8 and TRBJ2-2; maybe TRBD2 (6 bases). Germline-derived CDR1 and CDR2 are SGHVS and FQNEAQ. The CDR3 totals 15 residues. Trimming took off 2 bases at V and 6 bases at J, with 13 bases between the two ends. Here the CDR3 DNA reads TGTGCCAGCAGCTTAAGGCGACTAGTTCCCGGGGAGCTGTTTTTT. This sequence encodes CASSLRRLVPGELFF.

This chain connects TRBV30 to TRBJ1-2, with TRBD1 as a possible D gene (5 bases). Germline-derived CDR1 and CDR2 are GTSNPN and SVGIG (reference sequence). Trimming removed 3 bases at V and 8 bases at J, with 13 bases between. The CDR3 extends over 12 amino acids. The CDR3 protein is CAWSLGGGGYTF. CDR3 DNA: TGTGCCTGGAGCCTCGGGGGTGGCGGCTACACCTTC.

The CDR3 DNA is TGTGCCAGCAGTTACGACGGGACTAGCGTCTACGAGCAGTACTTC. It translates to CASSYDGTSVYEQYF. The chain carries TRBV6-5 and TRBJ2-7; TRBD2 matches 10 bases. Germline lookup yields CDR1 MNHEY and CDR2 SVGAGI. The CDR3 has 15 amino acids. J was trimmed by 3 bases and V by 2 bases; bases with no gene match: 4.

The V call is TRBV11-3, the J call TRBJ1-1; no reliable D call. V lost 4 bases, J lost 0 bases, and 12 bases lay in between. This CDR3 spans 15 amino acids. Germline V CDR1 and CDR2: SGHNT, YENEEA. Written as DNA, the CDR3 is TGTGCCAGCAGCTCGGGGAATTTCATGAACACTGAAGCTTTCTTT. Its translation is CASSSGNFMNTEAFF.

The count of this clone is one. The chain's CDR3 is CASSLGGQPSGNTIYF. CDR3 sequence (DNA): TGTGCCAGCAGCTTAGGGGGACAGCCCTCTGGAAACACCATATATTTT. The chain employs TRBV11-3 and TRBJ1-3; 7 nucleotides agree with TRBD1. Trimming at V came to 1 base and at J to 0 bases, leaving 3 bases not matched to a gene. CDR1 is SGHNT and CDR2 is YENEEA in the germline V gene. The CDR3 consists of 16 residues.

This chain uses TRBV24-1 with TRBJ2-1; 10 nucleotides match TRBD1. CDR1 KGHDR and CDR2 SFDVKD come from the germline V gene. The ends lost 6 bases at V and 7 bases at J; junction bases unmatched: 5. The CDR3 is 14 residues long. The CDR3 protein is CATSWTGGRNEQFF. The CDR3 DNA follows: TGTGCCACCAGTTGGACAGGGGGTCGAAATGAGCAGTTCTTC.

This sequence joins TRBV5-1 and TRBJ2-7; 7 nucleotides line up with TRBD1. The CDR3 loop spans 13 amino acids. CDR1 SGHRS and CDR2 YFSETQ come from the germline V gene. J was trimmed by 4 bases and V by 5 bases; bases with no gene match: 6. CDR3 sequence reads: CASRQGIGYEQYV. As DNA, the CDR3 is TGCGCCAGCAGACAGGGGATAGGATACGAGCAGTACGTC.

CDR3: CASSESADSGNTIYF. The DNA of the CDR3 is TGCGCCAGCAGTGAGTCCGCAGACTCTGGAAACACCATATATTTT. V is TRBV10-2 and J is TRBJ1-3; D remains ambiguous. V lost 0 bases and J lost 0, with 6 bases in between. Germline CDR1 is WSHSY and CDR2 is SAAADI. The CDR3 totals 15 residues.

Concerning this clone: The junction shows a germline mismatch at one end, possibly a read error. The V and J genes are TRBV7-7 and TRBJ2-1, with TRBD2 matching 16 bases. The CDR3 is made up of 17 amino acids. The germline V gene has CDR1 SSHAT and CDR2 FNYEAQ (reference sequence). In DNA form, the CDR3 reads TGTGCTAGCAGCCCGGCCGGGACTAGCGGGAGGGCCCTTGAGCAGTTCTTC. Its protein product is CASSPAGTSGRALEQFF.